This T cell receptor beta chain stems from a study of T cell responses to AZD1222 COVID-19 vaccine. Overall study results and limits: Compared with day 0, the breadth and depth of the Spike-specific TCR repertoire rose significantly after two doses of AZD1222. Mostly white British, mostly female donors; authors suggested clonal diversity may be underestimated. Dominant at 160-218 and 743-854, vaccine-associated CD4 TCRs also spanned spike. Researchers took repertoire samples only after the peak T cell response had come.

The table came from immunoSEQ multiplex PCR; TCRdb's copy has only in-frame clones and leaves some out. The sample carries roughly 97,000 clones, around 86% recorded once. Worth noting for this clone: Its matching antigen is unknown.

The CDR3 has 16 amino acids. Germline lookup yields CDR1 SNHLY and CDR2 FYNNEI. V lost 2 bases and J lost 14; bases outside the gene matches: 18. The source is an adult who received the MenACWY meningococcal vaccine as a control. V and J are TRBV2 and TRBJ1-2; 9 bases fit TRBD1. Here the sequenced sample was peripheral blood, taken 28 days after the second dose of the MenACWY control vaccine. The CDR3 bases are TGTGCCAGCAGTGAATGGGGTGGACAGGGGCACCCCAAGGGTACCTTC. Amino acid sequence: CASSEWGGQGHPKGTF.